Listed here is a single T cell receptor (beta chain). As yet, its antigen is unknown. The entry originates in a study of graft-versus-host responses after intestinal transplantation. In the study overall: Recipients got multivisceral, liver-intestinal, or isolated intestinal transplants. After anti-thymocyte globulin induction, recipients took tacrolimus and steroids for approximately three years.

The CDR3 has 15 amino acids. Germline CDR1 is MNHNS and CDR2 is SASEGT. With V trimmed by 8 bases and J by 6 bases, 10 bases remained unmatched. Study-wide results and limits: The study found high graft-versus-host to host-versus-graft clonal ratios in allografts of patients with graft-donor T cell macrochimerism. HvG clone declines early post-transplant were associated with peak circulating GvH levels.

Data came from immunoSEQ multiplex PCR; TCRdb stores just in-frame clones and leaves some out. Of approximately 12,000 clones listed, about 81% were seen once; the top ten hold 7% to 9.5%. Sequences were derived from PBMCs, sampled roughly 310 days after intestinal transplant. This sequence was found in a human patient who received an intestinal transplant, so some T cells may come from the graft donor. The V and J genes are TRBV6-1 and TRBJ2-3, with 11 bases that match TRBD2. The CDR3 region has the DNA TGTGCCAGCCTACGACTAGCGGGATCCCCGGATACGCAGTATTTT. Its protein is CASLRLAGSPDTQYF.